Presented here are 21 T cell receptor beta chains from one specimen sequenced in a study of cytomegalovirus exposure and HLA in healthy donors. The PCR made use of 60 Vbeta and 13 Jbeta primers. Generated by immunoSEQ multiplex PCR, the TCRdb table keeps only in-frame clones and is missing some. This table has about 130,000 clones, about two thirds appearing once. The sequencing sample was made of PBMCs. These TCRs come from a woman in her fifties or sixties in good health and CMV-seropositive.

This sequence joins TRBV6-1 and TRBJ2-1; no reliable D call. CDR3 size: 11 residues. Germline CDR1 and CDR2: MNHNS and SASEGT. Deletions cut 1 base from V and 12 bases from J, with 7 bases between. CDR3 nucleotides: TGTGCCAGCAGTGAAGGGTTGAGGCAGTTCTTC. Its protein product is CASSEGLRQFF.

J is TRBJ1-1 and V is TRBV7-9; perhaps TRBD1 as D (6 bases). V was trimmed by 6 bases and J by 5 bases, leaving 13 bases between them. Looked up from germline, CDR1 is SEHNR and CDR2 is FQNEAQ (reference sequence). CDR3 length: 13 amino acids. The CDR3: CASRQGSETEAFF. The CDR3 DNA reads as TGTGCCAGCAGGCAGGGGAGTGAGACTGAAGCTTTCTTT. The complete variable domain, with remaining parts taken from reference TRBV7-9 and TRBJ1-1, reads DTGVSQNPRHKITKRGQNVTFRCDPISEHNRLYWYRQTLGQGPEFLTYFQNEAQLEKSRLLSDRFSAERPKGSFSTLEIQRTEQGDSAMYLCASRQGSETEAFFGQGTRLTVV.

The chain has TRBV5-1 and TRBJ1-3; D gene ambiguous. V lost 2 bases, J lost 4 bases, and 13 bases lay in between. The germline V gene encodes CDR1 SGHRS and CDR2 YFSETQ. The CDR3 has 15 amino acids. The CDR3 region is CASSFPEGGGNTIYF. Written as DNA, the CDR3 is TGCGCCAGCAGCTTCCCGGAGGGCGGAGGAAACACCATATATTTT.

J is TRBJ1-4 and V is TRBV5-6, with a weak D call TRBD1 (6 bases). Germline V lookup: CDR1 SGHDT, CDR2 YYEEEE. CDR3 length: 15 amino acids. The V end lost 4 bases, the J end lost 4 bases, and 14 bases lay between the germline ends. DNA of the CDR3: TGTGCCAGCAGCGCGGCGACAGGAATTAATGAAAAACTGTTTTTT. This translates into CASSAATGINEKLFF.

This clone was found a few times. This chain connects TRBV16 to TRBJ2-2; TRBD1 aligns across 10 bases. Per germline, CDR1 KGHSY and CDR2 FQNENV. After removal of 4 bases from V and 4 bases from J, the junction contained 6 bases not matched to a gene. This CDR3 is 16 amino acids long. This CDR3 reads CASSRTGDRGTGELFF. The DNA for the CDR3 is TGTGCCAGCAGCCGTACCGGGGACAGGGGCACCGGGGAGCTGTTTTTT.

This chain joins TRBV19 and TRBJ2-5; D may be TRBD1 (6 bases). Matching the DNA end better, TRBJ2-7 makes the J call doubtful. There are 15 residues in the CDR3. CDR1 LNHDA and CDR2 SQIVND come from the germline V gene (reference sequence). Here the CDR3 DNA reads TGTGCCAGTAGCCGCAACAGGGTCGACTCCTACGAGCAGTACTTC. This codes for CASSRNRVDSYEQYF.

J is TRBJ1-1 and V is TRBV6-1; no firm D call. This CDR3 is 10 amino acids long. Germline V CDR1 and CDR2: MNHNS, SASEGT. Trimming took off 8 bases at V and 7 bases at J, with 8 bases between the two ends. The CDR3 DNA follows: TGTGCCAGCGTCGGGAATGAAGCTTTCTTT. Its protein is CASVGNEAFF.

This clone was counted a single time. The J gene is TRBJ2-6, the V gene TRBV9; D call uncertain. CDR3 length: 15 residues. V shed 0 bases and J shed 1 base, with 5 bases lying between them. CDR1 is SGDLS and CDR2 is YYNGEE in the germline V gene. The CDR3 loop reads CASSVGPSGANVLTF. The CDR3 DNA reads TGTGCCAGCAGCGTAGGTCCGTCTGGGGCCAACGTCCTGACTTTC.

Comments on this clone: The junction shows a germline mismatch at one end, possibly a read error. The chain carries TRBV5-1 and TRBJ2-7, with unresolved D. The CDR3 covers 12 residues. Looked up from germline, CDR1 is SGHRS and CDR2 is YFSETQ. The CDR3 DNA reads TGCGCCAGCAGCTCCGACTCCAACGAGCAGTACTTC. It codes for CASSSDSNEQYF.

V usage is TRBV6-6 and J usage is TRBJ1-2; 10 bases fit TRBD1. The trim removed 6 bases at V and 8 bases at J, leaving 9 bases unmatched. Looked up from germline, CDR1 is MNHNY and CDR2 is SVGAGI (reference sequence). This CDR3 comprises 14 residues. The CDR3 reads CASSSDGTGDGYTF. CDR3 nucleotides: TGTGCCAGCAGCTCTGACGGGACAGGGGACGGCTACACCTTC.

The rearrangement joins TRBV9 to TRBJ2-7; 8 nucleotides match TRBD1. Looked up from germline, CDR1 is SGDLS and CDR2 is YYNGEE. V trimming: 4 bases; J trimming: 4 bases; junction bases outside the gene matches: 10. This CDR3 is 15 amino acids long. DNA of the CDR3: TGTGCCAGCAGCCGCCAGCAGGGACAGGCTTACGAGCAGTACTTC. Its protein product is CASSRQQGQAYEQYF.

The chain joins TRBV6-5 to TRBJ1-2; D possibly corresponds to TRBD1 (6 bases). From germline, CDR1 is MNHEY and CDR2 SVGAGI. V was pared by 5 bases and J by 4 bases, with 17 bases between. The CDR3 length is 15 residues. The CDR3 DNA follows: TGTGCCAGCAGTACAGGAGGACAGAGGTTCTATGGCTACACCTTC. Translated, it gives CASSTGGQRFYGYTF.

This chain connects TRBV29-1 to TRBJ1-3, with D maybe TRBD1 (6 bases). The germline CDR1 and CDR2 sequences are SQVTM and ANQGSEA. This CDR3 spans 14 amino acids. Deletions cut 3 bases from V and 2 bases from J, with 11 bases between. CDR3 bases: TGCAGCGTTGACGCCAGGACAGCTGGAAACACCATATATTTT. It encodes CSVDARTAGNTIYF.

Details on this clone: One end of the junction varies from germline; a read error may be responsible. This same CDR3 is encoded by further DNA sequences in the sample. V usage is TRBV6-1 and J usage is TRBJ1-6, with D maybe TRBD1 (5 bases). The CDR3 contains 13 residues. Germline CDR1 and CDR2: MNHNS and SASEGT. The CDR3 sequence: CASNPGYSSPLHF. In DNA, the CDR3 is TGCGCCAGCAATCCAGGGTACAGTTCACCCCTCCACTTT.

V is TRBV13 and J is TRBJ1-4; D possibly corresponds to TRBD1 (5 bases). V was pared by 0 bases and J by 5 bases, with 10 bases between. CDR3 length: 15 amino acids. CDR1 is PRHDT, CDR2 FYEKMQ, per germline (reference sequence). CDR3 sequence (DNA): TGTGCCAGCAGCTTAGGCGGGGGAGCAAATGAAAAACTGTTTTTT. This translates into CASSLGGGANEKLFF.

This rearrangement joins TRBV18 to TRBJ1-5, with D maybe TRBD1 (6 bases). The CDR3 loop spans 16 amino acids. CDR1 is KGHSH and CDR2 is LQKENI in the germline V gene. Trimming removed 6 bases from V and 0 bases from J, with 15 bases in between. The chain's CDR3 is CASSSLGTFSNQPQHF. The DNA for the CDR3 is TGTGCCAGCTCCTCCTTAGGGACATTTAGCAATCAGCCCCAGCATTTT.

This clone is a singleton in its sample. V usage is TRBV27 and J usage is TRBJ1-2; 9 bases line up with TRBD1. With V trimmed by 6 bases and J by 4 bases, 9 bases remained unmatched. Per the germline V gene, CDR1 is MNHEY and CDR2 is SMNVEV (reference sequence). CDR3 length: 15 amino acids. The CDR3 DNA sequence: TGTGCCAGCAGATTCCGGGACAGGGCTATCTATGGCTACACCTTC. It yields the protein CASRFRDRAIYGYTF.

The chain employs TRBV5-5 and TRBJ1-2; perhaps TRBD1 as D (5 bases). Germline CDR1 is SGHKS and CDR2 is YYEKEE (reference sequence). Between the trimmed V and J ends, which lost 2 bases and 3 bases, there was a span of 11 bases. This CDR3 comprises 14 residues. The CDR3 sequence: CASSFTGGDYGYTF. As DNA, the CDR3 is TGTGCCAGCAGCTTCACAGGCGGAGACTATGGCTACACCTTC.

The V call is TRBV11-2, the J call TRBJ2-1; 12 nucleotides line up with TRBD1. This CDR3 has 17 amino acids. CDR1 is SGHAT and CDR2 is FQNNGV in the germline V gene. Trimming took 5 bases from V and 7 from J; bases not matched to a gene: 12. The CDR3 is CASSVPAGTGGRNEQFF. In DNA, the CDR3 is TGTGCCAGCAGCGTACCTGCCGGGACAGGGGGCAGGAATGAGCAGTTCTTC.

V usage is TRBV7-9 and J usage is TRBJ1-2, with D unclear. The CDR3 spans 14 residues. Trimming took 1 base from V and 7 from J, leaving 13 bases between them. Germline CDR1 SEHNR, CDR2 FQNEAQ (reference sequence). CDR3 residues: CASSLDGGKSGYTF. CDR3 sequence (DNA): TGTGCCAGCAGCTTAGATGGAGGGAAGAGTGGCTACACCTTC.

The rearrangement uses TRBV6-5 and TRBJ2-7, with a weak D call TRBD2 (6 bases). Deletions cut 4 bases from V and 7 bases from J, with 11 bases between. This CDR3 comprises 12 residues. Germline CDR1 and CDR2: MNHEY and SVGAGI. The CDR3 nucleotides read TGTGCCAGCAGTTCCCCGACTAGGGAGCAGTACTTC. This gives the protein CASSSPTREQYF.